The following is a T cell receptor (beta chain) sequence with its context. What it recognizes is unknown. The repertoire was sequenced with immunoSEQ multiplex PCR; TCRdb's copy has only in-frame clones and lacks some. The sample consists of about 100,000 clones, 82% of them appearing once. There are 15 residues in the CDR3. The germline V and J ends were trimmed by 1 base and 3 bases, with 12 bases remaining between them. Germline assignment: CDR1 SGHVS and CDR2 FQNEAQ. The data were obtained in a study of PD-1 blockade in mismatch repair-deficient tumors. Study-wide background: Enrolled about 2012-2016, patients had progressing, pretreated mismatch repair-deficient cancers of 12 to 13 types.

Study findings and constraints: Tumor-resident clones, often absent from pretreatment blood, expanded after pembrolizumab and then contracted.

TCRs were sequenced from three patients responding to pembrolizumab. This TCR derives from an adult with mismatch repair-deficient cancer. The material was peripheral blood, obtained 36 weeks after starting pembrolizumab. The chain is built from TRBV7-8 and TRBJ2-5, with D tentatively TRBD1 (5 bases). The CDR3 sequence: CASSLVGRAKETQYF. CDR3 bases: TGTGCCAGCAGCTTAGTAGGCAGGGCTAAAGAGACCCAGTACTTC.